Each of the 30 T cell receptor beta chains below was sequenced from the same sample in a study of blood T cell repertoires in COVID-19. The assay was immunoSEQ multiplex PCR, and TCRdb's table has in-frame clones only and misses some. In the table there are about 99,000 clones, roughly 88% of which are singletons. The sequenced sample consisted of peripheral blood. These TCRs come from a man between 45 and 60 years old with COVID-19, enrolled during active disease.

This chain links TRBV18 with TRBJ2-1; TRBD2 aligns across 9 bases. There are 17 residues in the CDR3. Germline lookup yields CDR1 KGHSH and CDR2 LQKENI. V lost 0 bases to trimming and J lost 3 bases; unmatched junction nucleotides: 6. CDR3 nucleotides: TGTGCCAGCTCACCACCGGTTGGGCGGGGGGGCTACAATGAGCAGTTCTTC. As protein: CASSPPVGRGGYNEQFF.

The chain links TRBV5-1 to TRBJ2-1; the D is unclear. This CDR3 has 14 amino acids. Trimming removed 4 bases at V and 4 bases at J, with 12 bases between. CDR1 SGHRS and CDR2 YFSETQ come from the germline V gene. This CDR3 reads CASSPAGRYNEQFF. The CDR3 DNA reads TGCGCCAGCAGCCCGGCTGGCAGGTACAATGAGCAGTTCTTC.

CDR3 in amino acids: CASSPGTAYNEQFF. CDR3 in DNA: TGTGCCAGCTCACCAGGGACAGCTTACAATGAGCAGTTCTTC. The chain is built from TRBV18 and TRBJ2-1, with 7 bases identical to TRBD1. The CDR3 has 14 residues. The germline CDR1 and CDR2 sequences are KGHSH and LQKENI. Trimming at V came to 2 bases and at J to 4 bases, leaving 2 bases not matched to a gene.

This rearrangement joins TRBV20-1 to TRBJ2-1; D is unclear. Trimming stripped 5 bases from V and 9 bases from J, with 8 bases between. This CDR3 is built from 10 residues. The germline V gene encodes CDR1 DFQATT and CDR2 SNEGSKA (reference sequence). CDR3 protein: CSAPLGEQFF. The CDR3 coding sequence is TGCAGTGCTCCCCTCGGTGAGCAGTTCTTC.

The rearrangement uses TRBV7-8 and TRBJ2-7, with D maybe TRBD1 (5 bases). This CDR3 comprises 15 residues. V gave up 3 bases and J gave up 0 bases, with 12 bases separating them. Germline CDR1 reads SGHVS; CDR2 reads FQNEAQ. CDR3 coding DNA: TGTGCCAGCAGCTTTGAGGACATGACCTCCTACGAGCAGTACTTC. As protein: CASSFEDMTSYEQYF.

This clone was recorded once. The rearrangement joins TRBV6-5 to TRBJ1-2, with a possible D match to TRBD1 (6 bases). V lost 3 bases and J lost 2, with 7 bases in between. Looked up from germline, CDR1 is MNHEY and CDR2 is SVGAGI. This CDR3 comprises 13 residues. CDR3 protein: CASSYTGNYGYTF. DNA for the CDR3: TGTGCCAGCAGTTATACAGGGAACTATGGCTACACCTTC.

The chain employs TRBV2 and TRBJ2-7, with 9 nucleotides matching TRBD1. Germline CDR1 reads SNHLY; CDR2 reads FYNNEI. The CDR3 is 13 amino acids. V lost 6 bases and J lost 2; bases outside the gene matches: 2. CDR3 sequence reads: CASRRDRAYEQYF. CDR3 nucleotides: TGTGCCAGCAGGAGGGACAGGGCCTACGAGCAGTACTTC.

This CDR3 is CASSNRGINQPQHF. The CDR3 bases are TGTGCCAGCAGTAACAGGGGGATCAATCAGCCCCAGCATTTT. The V call is TRBV27, the J call TRBJ1-5; 8 bases match TRBD1. Germline-derived CDR1 and CDR2 are MNHEY and SMNVEV (reference sequence). The CDR3 contains 14 residues. The J segment lost 3 bases and the V segment lost 5 bases, leaving 3 bases of the junction unmatched.

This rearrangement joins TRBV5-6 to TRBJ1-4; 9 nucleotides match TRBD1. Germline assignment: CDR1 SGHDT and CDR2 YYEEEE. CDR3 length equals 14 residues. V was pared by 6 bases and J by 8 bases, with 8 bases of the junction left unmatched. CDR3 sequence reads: CASTRQGGREKLFF. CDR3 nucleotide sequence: TGTGCCAGCACCCGACAGGGGGGAAGGGAAAAACTGTTTTTT.

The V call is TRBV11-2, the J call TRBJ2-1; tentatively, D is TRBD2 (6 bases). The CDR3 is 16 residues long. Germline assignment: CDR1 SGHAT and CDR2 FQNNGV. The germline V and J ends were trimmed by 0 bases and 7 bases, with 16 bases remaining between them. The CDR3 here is CASSLDLLAGVNEQFF. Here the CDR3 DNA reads TGTGCCAGCAGCTTAGATCTACTAGCCGGGGTGAATGAGCAGTTCTTC.

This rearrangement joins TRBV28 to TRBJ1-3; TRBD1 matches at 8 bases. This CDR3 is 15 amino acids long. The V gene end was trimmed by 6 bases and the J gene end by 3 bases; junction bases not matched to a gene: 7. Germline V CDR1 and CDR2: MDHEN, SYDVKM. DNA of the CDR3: TGTGCCAGCAGCTCCTATGACAGGGGTGGAAACACCATATATTTT. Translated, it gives CASSSYDRGGNTIYF.

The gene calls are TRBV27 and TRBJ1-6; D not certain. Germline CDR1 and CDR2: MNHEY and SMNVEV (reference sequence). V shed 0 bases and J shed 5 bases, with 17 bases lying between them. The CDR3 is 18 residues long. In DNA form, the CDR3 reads TGTGCCAGCAGTTTATCCTTCGGGTATTGGCAGAATAATTCACCCCTCCACTTT. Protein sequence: CASSLSFGYWQNNSPLHF.

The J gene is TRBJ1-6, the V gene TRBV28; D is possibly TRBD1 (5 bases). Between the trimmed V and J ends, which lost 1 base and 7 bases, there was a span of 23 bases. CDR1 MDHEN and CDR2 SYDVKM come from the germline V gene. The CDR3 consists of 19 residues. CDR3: CASSLFESAWGSRNSPLHF. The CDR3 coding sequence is TGTGCCAGCAGTTTATTTGAGTCAGCATGGGGCTCTAGGAATTCACCCCTCCACTTT.

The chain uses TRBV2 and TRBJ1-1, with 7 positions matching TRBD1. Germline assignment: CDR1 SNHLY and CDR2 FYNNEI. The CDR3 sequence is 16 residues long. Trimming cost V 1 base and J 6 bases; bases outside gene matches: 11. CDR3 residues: CASSEGQGGLKSEAFF. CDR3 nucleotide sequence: TGTGCCAGCAGTGAAGGACAGGGTGGGCTGAAATCTGAAGCTTTCTTT. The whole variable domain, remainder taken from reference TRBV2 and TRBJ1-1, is EPEVTQTPSHQVTQMGQEVILRCVPISNHLYFYWYRQILGQKVEFLVSFYNNEISEKSEIFDDQFSVERPDGSNFTLKIRSTKLEDSAMYFCASSEGQGGLKSEAFFGQGTRLTVV.

CDR3: CASSFTGINIQYF. CDR3 nucleotides: TGTGCCAGCAGCTTTACAGGGATTAACATTCAGTACTTC. The chain joins TRBV7-9 to TRBJ2-4; the D gene is possibly TRBD1 (6 bases). CDR1 is SEHNR and CDR2 is FQNEAQ in the germline V gene (reference sequence). Trimming pared 3 bases from V and 7 bases from J, leaving 10 bases between. This CDR3 is 13 amino acids long.

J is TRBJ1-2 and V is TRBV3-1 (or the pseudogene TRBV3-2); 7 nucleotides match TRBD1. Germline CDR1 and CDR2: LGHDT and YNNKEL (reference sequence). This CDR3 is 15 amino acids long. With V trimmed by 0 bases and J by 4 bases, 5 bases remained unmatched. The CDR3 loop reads CASSQDVKGAYGYTF. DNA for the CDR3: TGTGCCAGCAGCCAAGATGTGAAGGGGGCCTATGGCTACACCTTC.

The CDR3 here is CASRRTGYEQYF. The CDR3 nucleotides are TGTGCCAGCAGACGGACAGGGTACGAGCAGTACTTC. V gene TRBV28 combines with J gene TRBJ2-7; 8 bases match TRBD1. The CDR3 length is 12 residues. Trimming cost V 6 bases and J 4 bases; bases outside gene matches: 2. The germline V gene encodes CDR1 MDHEN and CDR2 SYDVKM.

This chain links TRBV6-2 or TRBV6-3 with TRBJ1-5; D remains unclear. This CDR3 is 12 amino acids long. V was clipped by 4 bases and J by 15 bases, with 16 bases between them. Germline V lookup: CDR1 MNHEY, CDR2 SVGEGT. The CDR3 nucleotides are TGTGCCAGCAGTTTGGTGGGCCCCGATCTGCATTTT. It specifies CASSLVGPDLHF.

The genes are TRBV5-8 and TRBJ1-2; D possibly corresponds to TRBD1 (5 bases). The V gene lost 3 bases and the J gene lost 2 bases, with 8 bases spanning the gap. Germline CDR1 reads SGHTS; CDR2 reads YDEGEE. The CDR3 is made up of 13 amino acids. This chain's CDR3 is CASSSTANYGYTF. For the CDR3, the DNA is TGTGCCAGCAGCTCGACAGCAAACTATGGCTACACCTTC.

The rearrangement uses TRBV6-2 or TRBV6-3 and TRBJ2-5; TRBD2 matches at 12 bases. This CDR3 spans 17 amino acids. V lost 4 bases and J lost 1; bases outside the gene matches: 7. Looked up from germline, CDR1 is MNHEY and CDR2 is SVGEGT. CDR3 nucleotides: TGTGCCAGCAGTTCCCTGACTAGCGGGGGTCTCCAAGAGACCCAGTACTTC. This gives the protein CASSSLTSGGLQETQYF.

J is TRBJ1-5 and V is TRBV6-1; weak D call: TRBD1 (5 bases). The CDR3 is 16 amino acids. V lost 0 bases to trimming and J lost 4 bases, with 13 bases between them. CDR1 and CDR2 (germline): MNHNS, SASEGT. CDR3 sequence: CASSEAMGGANQPQHF. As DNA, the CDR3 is TGTGCCAGCAGTGAAGCGATGGGTGGGGCTAATCAGCCCCAGCATTTT.

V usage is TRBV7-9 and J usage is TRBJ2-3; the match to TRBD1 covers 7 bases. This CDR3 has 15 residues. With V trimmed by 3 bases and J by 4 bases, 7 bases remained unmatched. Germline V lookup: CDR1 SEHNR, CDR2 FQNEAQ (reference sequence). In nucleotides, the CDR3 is TGTGCCAGCAGCTTCGGGACAGACTCGGCAGATACGCAGTATTTT. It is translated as CASSFGTDSADTQYF.

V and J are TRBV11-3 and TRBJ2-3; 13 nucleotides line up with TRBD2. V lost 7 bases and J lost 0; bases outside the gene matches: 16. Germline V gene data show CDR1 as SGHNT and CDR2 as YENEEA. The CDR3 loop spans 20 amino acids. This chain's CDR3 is CASIQPAGGLAGSSTDTQYF. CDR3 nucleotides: TGTGCCAGCATCCAACCGGCAGGGGGACTAGCGGGGAGTAGCACAGATACGCAGTATTTT.

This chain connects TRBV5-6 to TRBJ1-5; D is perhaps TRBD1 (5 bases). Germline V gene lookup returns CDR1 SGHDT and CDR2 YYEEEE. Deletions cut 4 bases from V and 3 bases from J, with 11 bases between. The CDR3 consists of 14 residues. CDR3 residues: CASSPTGINQPQHF. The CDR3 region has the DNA TGTGCCAGCAGCCCTACAGGAATCAATCAGCCCCAGCATTTT. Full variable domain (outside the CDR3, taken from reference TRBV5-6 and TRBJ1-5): DAGVTQSPTHLIKTRGQQVTLRCSPKSGHDTVSWYQQALGQGPQFIFQYYEEEERQRGNFPDRFSGHQFPNYSSELNVNALLLGDSALYLCASSPTGINQPQHFGDGTRLSIL.

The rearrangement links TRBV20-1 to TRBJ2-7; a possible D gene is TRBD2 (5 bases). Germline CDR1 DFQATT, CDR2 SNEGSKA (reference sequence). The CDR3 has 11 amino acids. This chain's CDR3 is CSTSIYYEQYF. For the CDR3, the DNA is TGCAGCACTAGTATCTACTACGAGCAGTACTTC.

CDR3 DNA sequence: TGCGCCAGCAGCGGAAGATGGGCAGGGTACACAGATACGCAGTATTTT. Protein sequence: CASSGRWAGYTDTQYF. This chain connects TRBV5-1 to TRBJ2-3; a weak D match, TRBD1 (5 bases). The ends were cut back, 4 bases at V and 2 bases at J, with 17 bases in the middle. Germline V lookup: CDR1 SGHRS, CDR2 YFSETQ. The CDR3 runs 16 residues.

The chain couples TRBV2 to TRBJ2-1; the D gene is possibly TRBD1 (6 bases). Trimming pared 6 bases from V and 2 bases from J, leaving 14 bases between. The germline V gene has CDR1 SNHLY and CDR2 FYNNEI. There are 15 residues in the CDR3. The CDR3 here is CASSADSWPYNEQFF. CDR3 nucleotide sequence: TGTGCCAGCAGCGCGGACAGTTGGCCCTACAATGAGCAGTTCTTC.

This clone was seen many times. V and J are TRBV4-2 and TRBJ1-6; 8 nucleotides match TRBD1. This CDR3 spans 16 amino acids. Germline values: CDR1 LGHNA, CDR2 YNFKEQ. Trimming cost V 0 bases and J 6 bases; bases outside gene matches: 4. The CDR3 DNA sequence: TGTGCCAGCAGCCAAGATCCCGGACAGGGTAATTCACCCCTCCACTTT. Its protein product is CASSQDPGQGNSPLHF.

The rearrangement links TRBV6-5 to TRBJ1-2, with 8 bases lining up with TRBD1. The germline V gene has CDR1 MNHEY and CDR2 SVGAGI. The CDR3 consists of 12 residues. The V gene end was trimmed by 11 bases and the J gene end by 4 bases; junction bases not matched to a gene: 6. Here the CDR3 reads CAVRQGTYGYTF. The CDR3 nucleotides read TGTGCCGTTCGACAGGGGACCTATGGCTACACCTTC.

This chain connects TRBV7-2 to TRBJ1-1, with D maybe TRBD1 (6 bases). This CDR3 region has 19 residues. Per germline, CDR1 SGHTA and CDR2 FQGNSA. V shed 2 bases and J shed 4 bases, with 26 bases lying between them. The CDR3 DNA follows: TGTGCCAGCAGCTTATCCTTGCAGGGGAGTCTCGGTCGATCCACTGAAGCTTTCTTT. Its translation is CASSLSLQGSLGRSTEAFF.